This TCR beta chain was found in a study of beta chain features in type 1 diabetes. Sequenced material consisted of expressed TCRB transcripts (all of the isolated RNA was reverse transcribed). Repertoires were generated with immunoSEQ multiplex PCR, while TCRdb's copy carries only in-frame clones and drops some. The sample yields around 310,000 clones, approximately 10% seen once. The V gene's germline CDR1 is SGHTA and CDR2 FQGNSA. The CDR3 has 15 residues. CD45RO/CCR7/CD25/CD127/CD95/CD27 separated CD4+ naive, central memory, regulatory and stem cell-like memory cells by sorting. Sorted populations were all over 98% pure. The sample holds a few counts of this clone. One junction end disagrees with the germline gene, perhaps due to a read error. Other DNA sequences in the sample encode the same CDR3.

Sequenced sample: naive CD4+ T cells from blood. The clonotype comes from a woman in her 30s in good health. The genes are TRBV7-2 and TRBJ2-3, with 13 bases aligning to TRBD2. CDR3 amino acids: CASSLGLAGADTQYF. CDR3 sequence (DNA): TGTGCCAGCAGCCTCGGACTAGCGGGAGCAGACACGCAGTATTTT.